Given below is one T cell receptor beta chain in context. Its antigen is not known. One end of the junction fails to match germline, which may point to a read error. This specimen belongs to a study of cytomegalovirus exposure and HLA in healthy donors. The CDR3 covers 12 residues. Per the germline V gene, CDR1 is SEHNR and CDR2 is FQNEAQ (reference sequence). The donors comprised healthy bone marrow donors. Primers for the PCR totalled 60 Vbeta and 13 Jbeta. This table comes from immunoSEQ multiplex PCR, and its TCRdb copy is limited to in-frame clones, with some not included. The sample records roughly 120,000 clones, around 81% being singletons. Regarding the study as a whole: TCR beta sequences reportedly predicted most subjects' HLA-A and HLA-B alleles accurately.

The clonotype comes from a woman aged 25 to 45 in good health and CMV-seronegative. Sequenced sample: PBMCs. The genes are TRBV7-9 and TRBJ1-1; D unresolved. CDR3 DNA: TGTTCCAGCAGCCCGGAGACTGATGTAGCTTTCTTT. The encoded protein is CSSSPETDVAFF.